The clone carrying this TCR beta chain was seen more than once but under ten times. This sequence may be a read error, since a much larger clone differs from it by one base. These data belong to a study of metastatic and nonmetastatic thyroid tumors. About the study: Repertoire comparison spanned blood and tumor or nodule tissue of malignant and benign thyroid patients.

V gave up 7 bases and J gave up 0 bases, with 7 bases separating them. In germline, CDR1 is ENHRY, CDR2 SYGVKD. The CDR3 runs 13 residues. Original processing notes: Differences in CDR3 between clinicopathological groups were drawn on to build a classifier intended to discriminate distant-metastatic papillary thyroid cancer patients. MiXCR was used by TCRdb to re-call the PCR reads. The V and J calls, along with clone size, are taken from TCRdb and not from the paper's own processing. The sample yields tens of thousands of clones, over 10% seen once. Thyroid surgery took place with no prior treatment in any patient.

The TCR sequence derives from a male donor with papillary thyroid cancer or a benign thyroid nodule (not recorded which). Some clones in this sample may be carry-over from other donors' samples. The rearrangement joins TRBV10-3 to TRBJ2-1; D uncertain. Specimen: blood. The CDR3 loop is CAIIDFSYNEQFF. The CDR3 nucleotides read TGTGCCATCATTGACTTCTCCTACAATGAGCAGTTCTTC.